These 23 T cell receptor beta chains originate from one sample sequenced in a study of immune characterization of retroperitoneal liposarcoma. TCRdb re-derived calls from the PCR reads in MiXCR, one entry per CDR3 protein. This sample has over 9,000 distinct CDR3 sequences, with 25% to 30% found just once. The material sequenced was tumor tissue. The receptors stem from a male donor with retroperitoneal liposarcoma.

This clonotype is termed medium-sized. The chain joins TRBV7-9 to TRBJ2-5; 12 nucleotides line up with TRBD2. Trimming at V came to 4 bases and at J to 2 bases, leaving 2 bases not matched to a gene. CDR3 length: 15 amino acids. Germline loops: CDR1 SEHNR, CDR2 FQNEAQ (reference sequence). In DNA, the CDR3 is TGTGCCAGCAGCTACGGACTAGCGGGGCAAGAGACCCAGTACTTC. Residues: CASSYGLAGQETQYF. Looking up the rest from reference TRBV7-9 and TRBJ2-5 gives the full variable domain: DTGVSQNPRHKITKRGQNVTFRCDPISEHNRLYWYRQTLGQGPEFLTYFQNEAQLEKSRLLSDRFSAERPKGSFSTLEIQRTEQGDSAMYLCASSYGLAGQETQYFGPGTRLLVL.

This clonotype is medium-sized in the sample. The chain's CDR3 is CASSYRRTGVPQYF. The CDR3 DNA sequence: TGTGCCAGCAGTTACCGACGCACGGGGGTGCCCCAGTACTTC. This rearrangement joins TRBV6-6 to TRBJ2-1; tentatively, D is TRBD2 (6 bases). Judging by the DNA end, TRBJ2-5 fits better; the J call may be wrong. In germline, CDR1 is MNHNY, CDR2 SVGAGI (reference sequence). The CDR3 contains 14 residues.

The chain uses TRBV6-6 and TRBJ2-5, with a weak D call TRBD2 (5 bases). Trimming cost V 8 bases and J 11 bases, with 21 bases left between them. This CDR3 comprises 13 residues. Germline V CDR1 and CDR2: MNHNY, SVGAGI (reference sequence). The CDR3 protein is CASLWTGGMEQYF. CDR3 DNA sequence: TGTGCCAGCCTGTGGACTGGTGGAATGGAGCAGTACTTC.

By sample share, this clonotype is large. This sequence joins TRBV7-2 and TRBJ2-5; D call uncertain. CDR3 length: 15 residues. Germline CDR1 SGHTA, CDR2 FQGNSA. Trimming removed 5 bases from V and 1 base from J, with 14 bases in between. This chain's CDR3 is CASSHAAAVQETQYF. The DNA for the CDR3 is TGTGCCAGCAGCCATGCCGCGGCAGTCCAAGAGACCCAGTACTTC.

A few counts support this clonotype. This chain connects TRBV6-6 to TRBJ2-1; 10 bases line up with TRBD2. Unmatched junction bases numbered 2, after V lost 0 bases and J lost 6 bases. CDR1 is MNHNY and CDR2 is SVGAGI in the germline V gene (reference sequence). The CDR3 consists of 15 residues. CDR3 in DNA: TGTGCCAGCAGTTACTCTAGGACTAGCGGCAATGAGCAGTTCTTC. Its translation is CASSYSRTSGNEQFF.

Within the sample, this clonotype is medium-sized. The CDR3 nucleotides read TGTGCTAGTGGTTCCAACGTGAGCTTGACGGAGACCCAGTACTTC. Translation: CASGSNVSLTETQYF. The chain carries TRBV12-5 and TRBJ2-5; D gene unclear. Between the trimmed V and J ends, which lost 4 bases and 5 bases, there was a span of 17 bases. The germline gives CDR1 LGHNT, CDR2 FRNRAP. The CDR3 is 15 residues long.

This clonotype was found a few times. V is TRBV7-6 and J is TRBJ1-4, with D possibly being TRBD1 (5 bases). This CDR3 is 19 amino acids long. Germline CDR1 and CDR2: SGHVS and FNYEAQ. V lost 3 bases and J 5 bases, leaving 25 bases between the germline ends. CDR3 nucleotides: TGTGCCAGCAGCTTTCGGTCAGGGACCTTTCGAACCCCAAATGAAAAACTGTTTTTT. Translating it yields CASSFRSGTFRTPNEKLFF.

This clonotype is judged medium-sized. The chain links TRBV6-1 to TRBJ2-1; 9 nucleotides agree with TRBD2. This CDR3 is 14 amino acids long. Germline CDR1 reads MNHNS; CDR2 reads SASEGT. V shed 5 bases and J 7 bases; nucleotides not matched to a gene: 6. The CDR3 loop is CASSTSGLGNEQFF. Here the CDR3 DNA reads TGTGCCAGCAGTACTAGCGGGCTAGGGAATGAGCAGTTCTTC.

The rearrangement uses TRBV10-1 and TRBJ1-1, with TRBD1 matching over 7 bases. V gave up 4 bases and J gave up 2 bases; unmatched junction bases: 4. The CDR3 totals 14 residues. Germline V gives CDR1 WNHNN, CDR2 SYGVQD (reference sequence). CDR3 sequence: CASSGNRGNTEAFF. The CDR3 region has the DNA TGCGCCAGCAGTGGTAACAGGGGAAACACTGAAGCTTTCTTT.

This chain uses TRBV11-3 with TRBJ2-1, with no clear D. Trimming removed 0 bases at V and 10 bases at J, with 13 bases between. CDR3 length: 14 residues. From germline, CDR1 is SGHNT and CDR2 YENEEA. For the CDR3, the DNA is TGTGCCAGCAGCTTAGATGATAACTTCGACGAGCAGTTCTTC. It is translated as CASSLDDNFDEQFF.

This clonotype is classed as large. V and J are TRBV6-1 and TRBJ2-5; D gene uncertain. Germline assignment: CDR1 MNHNS and CDR2 SASEGT. The V gene lost 6 bases and the J gene lost 0 bases, with 11 bases spanning the gap. This CDR3 has 14 residues. CDR3 bases: TGTGCCAGCAGCACAAGTTGGTACCAAGAGACCCAGTACTTC. Translation gives CASSTSWYQETQYF.

By share of the sample, this clonotype is medium-sized. The chain's CDR3 is CASSLGAGANEQYF. The CDR3, as DNA: TGTGCCAGCAGCTTGGGGGCAGGGGCAAACGAGCAGTACTTC. This sequence joins TRBV7-6 and TRBJ2-1; tentative D call: TRBD1 (6 bases). The tail of the sequence fits TRBJ2-7 better, so the J call may be wrong. The CDR3 loop spans 14 amino acids. Germline loops: CDR1 SGHVS, CDR2 FNYEAQ.

This clonotype was observed a handful of times. This sequence joins TRBV6-1 and TRBJ2-1, with 9 bases fitting TRBD2. Germline values: CDR1 MNHNS, CDR2 SASEGT. CDR3 length: 15 residues. V trimming: 5 bases; J trimming: 4 bases; junction bases outside the gene matches: 6. The CDR3: CASSLAGVGYNEQFF. CDR3 nucleotide sequence: TGTGCCAGCAGTTTAGCGGGAGTAGGTTACAATGAGCAGTTCTTC.

Relative to its sample, this clonotype is medium-sized. The V gene is TRBV11-3, the J gene TRBJ2-3; tentatively, D is TRBD2 (6 bases). V was trimmed by 5 bases and J by 3 bases, leaving 15 bases between them. Germline CDR1 reads SGHNT; CDR2 reads YENEEA. The length of the CDR3 is 15 residues. In nucleotides, the CDR3 is TGTGCCAGCAGCCCCCGCACGGGAGTAACAGATACGCAGTATTTT. Its translation: CASSPRTGVTDTQYF.

This clonotype was picked up many times. The CDR3 sequence: CASSTGHTLYEQFF. As DNA, the CDR3 is TGTGCCAGCAGTACCGGACATACCCTCTACGAGCAGTTCTTC. The genes are TRBV6-1 and TRBJ2-1; D may be TRBD1 (5 bases). Trimming left V 5 bases short and J 10 bases short, with 18 bases between. Germline V gene sequence: CDR1 MNHNS, CDR2 SASEGT. The CDR3 has 14 amino acids.

This clonotype occurred many times. The chain is built from TRBV25-1 and TRBJ1-1, with unresolved D. Deletions cut 4 bases from V and 0 bases from J, with 9 bases between. CDR3 length equals 14 residues. In germline, CDR1 is MGHDK, CDR2 SYGVNS. Here the CDR3 DNA reads TGTGCCAGCAGTGGAGACACCCTGAACACTGAAGCTTTCTTT. This translates into CASSGDTLNTEAFF.

This clonotype was found many times. The DNA is omitted, as the CDR3 cannot be located on it reliably, and the CDR3 follows TCRdb's listing. The CDR3 loop reads CASSFGSGGRGYTF. The V call is TRBV7-2, the J call TRBJ1-2. Germline V gene lookup returns CDR1 SGHTA and CDR2 FQGNSA. The CDR3 region is 14 residues in length, termini included.

J is TRBJ2-5 and V is TRBV27, with unresolved D. Trimming left V 10 bases short and J 11 bases short, with 17 bases between. The germline V gene encodes CDR1 MNHEY and CDR2 SMNVEV (reference sequence). The CDR3 totals 11 residues. The CDR3 DNA follows: TGTGCCACCCAAGTTTGGAATGAGCAGTACTTC. This translates into CATQVWNEQYF.

The CDR3 loop is CASSLVTGGAGETQYF. CDR3 bases: TGTGCCAGCAGTTTAGTAACCGGGGGCGCCGGGGAGACCCAGTACTTC. The chain joins TRBV12-3 or TRBV12-4 to TRBJ2-5; either TRBD1 or TRBD2 may fit D (6 bases each). This CDR3 comprises 16 residues. Trimming removed 1 base at V and 5 bases at J, with 17 bases between.

The chain employs TRBV12-3 or TRBV12-4 and TRBJ2-1; perhaps TRBD1 as D (6 bases). Trimming cost V 5 bases and J 10 bases, with 21 bases left between them. The CDR3 runs to 15 residues. This chain's CDR3 is CASSLQGRGAYEQFF. As DNA, the CDR3 is TGTGCCAGCAGTCTACAGGGCCGAGGGGCTTACGAGCAGTTCTTC.

This clonotype is judged medium-sized. This rearrangement joins TRBV6-1 to TRBJ2-1; TRBD1 agrees at 8 bases. Germline V gene sequence: CDR1 MNHNS, CDR2 SASEGT. The CDR3 length is 16 residues. The V gene end was trimmed by 2 bases and the J gene end by 0 bases; junction bases not matched to a gene: 3. The CDR3 DNA follows: TGTGCCAGCAGTGAACGAACAGGGGGCTCCTACAATGAGCAGTTCTTC. It codes for CASSERTGGSYNEQFF.

This clonotype was seen more than once but under ten times. The V and J genes are TRBV6-6 and TRBJ1-1; no definite D call. The length of the CDR3 is 13 residues. The V end was cut by 2 bases, the J end by 4 bases, with 8 bases between. From germline, CDR1 is MNHNY and CDR2 SVGAGI (reference sequence). This chain's CDR3 is CASSYTTATEAFF. In DNA, the CDR3 is TGTGCCAGCAGTTACACTACAGCCACTGAAGCTTTCTTT.

This clonotype was seen at least ten times. Written as DNA, the CDR3 is TGTGCCAGCAGTAGACAGGAGGTAGCGTACGAGCAGTTCTTC. This sequence encodes CASSRQEVAYEQFF. The chain joins TRBV12-3 or TRBV12-4 to TRBJ2-1; possibly TRBD1 for D (6 bases). This CDR3 contains 14 residues. The V end was cut by 5 bases, the J end by 10 bases, with 18 bases between.